The 16 T cell receptor beta chains below come from one sample, sequenced in a study of blood T cell repertoires in COVID-19. TCRdb's copy holds only in-frame clones and misses some; the assay was immunoSEQ multiplex PCR. The sample contains 130,000 or so clones, roughly 84% of which appear only once. Sequenced input: peripheral blood. The receptors stem from a woman in her fifties or sixties with acute or convalescent COVID-19.

V and J are TRBV7-2 and TRBJ1-5; no clear D gene. The CDR3 is 14 amino acids. Trimming pared 1 base from V and 9 bases from J, leaving 13 bases between. Germline V gives CDR1 SGHTA, CDR2 FQGNSA. The CDR3 sequence: CASSLGTLRGPQHF. The DNA for the CDR3 is TGTGCCAGCAGCTTAGGGACTCTGCGAGGGCCCCAGCATTTT.

Only one count was recorded for this clone. The chain carries TRBV7-2 and TRBJ2-1; D perhaps matches TRBD2 (5 bases). Trimming removed 3 bases from V and 5 bases from J, with 8 bases in between. Germline V gives CDR1 SGHTA, CDR2 FQGNSA. The CDR3 loop spans 13 amino acids. The CDR3 here is CASSLRANNEQFF. Written as DNA, the CDR3 is TGTGCCAGCAGCTTGAGGGCCAACAATGAGCAGTTCTTC.

This chain connects TRBV27 to TRBJ2-1, with 7 bases identical to TRBD1. The CDR3 contains 15 residues. The V gene's germline CDR1 is MNHEY and CDR2 SMNVEV (reference sequence). Losses at the gene ends were 3 bases for V and 3 bases for J; bases not matched to a gene: 5. In DNA, the CDR3 is TGTGCCAGCAGTTTGACAGGGCTGTACTACAATGAGCAGTTCTTC. This codes for CASSLTGLYYNEQFF.

This clone turned up a few times. This rearrangement joins TRBV20-1 to TRBJ1-2; 12 bases map to TRBD1. CDR3 length equals 11 residues. CDR1 and CDR2 from the germline V gene are DFQATT and SNEGSKA (reference sequence). The CDR3 DNA sequence: TGCGGAGGGACAGGGGGCGGTGGCTACACCTTC. This translates into CGGTGGGGYTF.

The chain links TRBV7-2 to TRBJ1-4; maybe TRBD1 (6 bases). The CDR3 length is 16 residues. Deletions cut 0 bases from V and 4 bases from J, with 12 bases between. From germline, CDR1 is SGHTA and CDR2 FQGNSA. This chain's CDR3 is CASSLAPGQLNEKLFF. In DNA, the CDR3 is TGTGCCAGCAGCTTAGCCCCAGGACAGCTTAATGAAAAACTGTTTTTT.

V is TRBV2 and J is TRBJ1-1; D perhaps matches TRBD1 (5 bases). CDR1 and CDR2 (germline): SNHLY, FYNNEI. Trimming removed 2 bases from V and 8 bases from J, with 9 bases in between. The CDR3 is 12 residues long. The CDR3 DNA follows: TGTGCCAGCAGTGAACAGGGATGGGAAGCTTTCTTT. It specifies CASSEQGWEAFF.

The chain joins TRBV3-1 (or the pseudogene TRBV3-2) to TRBJ2-7; a possible D gene is TRBD1 (5 bases). CDR3 length: 15 amino acids. Germline V gene sequence: CDR1 LGHDT, CDR2 YNNKEL (reference sequence). V was pared by 3 bases and J by 0 bases, with 12 bases between. CDR3 region: CASSQDIAPSYEQYF. CDR3 sequence (DNA): TGTGCCAGCAGCCAGGACATCGCACCCTCCTACGAGCAGTACTTC.

CDR3 protein: CASSEDRTYEQYF. The CDR3 bases are TGTGCCAGCAGTGAGGACAGGACCTACGAGCAGTACTTC. J is TRBJ2-7 and V is TRBV6-2 or TRBV6-3, with 7 nucleotides matching TRBD1. Germline CDR1 reads MNHEY; CDR2 reads SVGEGT. J lost 2 bases, V lost 5 bases, and 3 bases had no gene match. The CDR3 is 13 amino acids.

This clone was picked up one time. CDR3 sequence (DNA): TGTGCCAGCTCACCGAGAAGCACTGGCACAGATACGCAGTATTTT. Protein product: CASSPRSTGTDTQYF. This rearrangement joins TRBV18 to TRBJ2-3; D unclear. CDR1 is KGHSH, CDR2 LQKENI, per germline. This CDR3 contains 15 residues. The V and J ends lost 3 bases and 1 base respectively, with 11 bases between them.

The gene calls are TRBV7-9 and TRBJ1-1; 10 nucleotides line up with TRBD1. V lost 3 bases, J lost 4 bases, and 2 bases stayed unmatched. The CDR3 totals 14 residues. Germline V gene sequence: CDR1 SEHNR, CDR2 FQNEAQ (reference sequence). CDR3 amino acids: CASSFRTGGTEAFF. DNA for the CDR3: TGTGCCAGCAGCTTCCGGACAGGGGGCACTGAAGCTTTCTTT.

The gene calls are TRBV19 and TRBJ1-6; 7 bases fit TRBD1. V lost 5 bases and J lost 0; bases outside the gene matches: 7. The CDR3 runs 17 residues. From germline, CDR1 is LNHDA and CDR2 SQIVND (reference sequence). Here the CDR3 DNA reads TGTGCCAGTAGTCCACCGACAGGGAGCTCCTATAATTCACCCCTCCACTTT. Translated: CASSPPTGSSYNSPLHF.

This chain links TRBV10-3 with TRBJ2-1, with 14 bases matching TRBD2. CDR3 size: 15 residues. J gave up 7 bases and V 10 bases, and 9 bases lay outside the gene matches. The germline V gene has CDR1 ENHRY and CDR2 SYGVKD. CDR3 sequence reads: CATWTSGGYGNEQFF. CDR3 nucleotides: TGTGCCACATGGACTAGCGGGGGGTATGGTAATGAGCAGTTCTTC.

J is TRBJ1-2 and V is TRBV5-1; 7 bases are shared with TRBD1. Germline V gene lookup returns CDR1 SGHRS and CDR2 YFSETQ. The CDR3 loop spans 15 amino acids. The V and J ends lost 4 bases and 1 base, in that order; junction bases with no gene match: 7. CDR3 bases: TGCGCCAGCAGCATATGGACAGGAAGTAACTATGGCTACACCTTC. This sequence encodes CASSIWTGSNYGYTF.

V gene TRBV5-4 combines with J gene TRBJ2-5; 11 positions agree with TRBD2. Trimming cost V 4 bases and J 4 bases; bases outside gene matches: 9. CDR1 is SGHNT, CDR2 YYREEE, per germline (reference sequence). The CDR3 length is 16 residues. The CDR3 DNA is TGTGCCAGCAGCCGGGCCGGGACTAGCGGACTAGAGACCCAGTACTTC. Translation gives CASSRAGTSGLETQYF.

The genes are TRBV6-5 and TRBJ1-2; tentatively, D is TRBD1 (5 bases). Trimming pared 6 bases from V and 7 bases from J, leaving 18 bases between. The CDR3 is 14 residues long. CDR1 is MNHEY, CDR2 SVGAGI, per germline. The CDR3 DNA reads as TGTGCCAGCAGCGCCGGGGGGTTCGAGGGTGGCTACACCTTC. As protein: CASSAGGFEGGYTF.

The DNA for the CDR3 is TGTGCCAGCAGGGCACAGGGGATTACTGGCTACACCTTC. Amino acid sequence: CASRAQGITGYTF. V gene TRBV12-3 or TRBV12-4 combines with J gene TRBJ1-2; 7 bases map to TRBD1. Trimming took 6 bases from V and 7 from J; bases not matched to a gene: 8. This CDR3 has 13 amino acids.